Sequencing of this T cell receptor (beta chain) was carried out in a study of T cell changes during pregnancy in multiple sclerosis (dated by TCRdb to about 2019). Looking at the study overall: The study looked at changes in the T cell repertoire across pregnancy in women with multiple sclerosis.

Details on this clone: Which antigen it targets is not known. No per-base quality is available; no much larger clone lies one base away.

Per the germline V gene, SGHRS is the CDR1 and YFSETQ is the CDR2. V lost 3 bases and J lost 4 bases, and the count of bases not matched to a germline gene is 3. Reading from cysteine to phenylalanine, the CDR3 counts 15 amino acids. The read is trimmed to its CDR3 DNA, 45 bases read in frame from base 1. Libraries were constructed by the immunoSEQ multiplex PCR assay. TCRdb re-hosts the immuneACCESS table, in-frame sequences only. Its copies lack some clones; in the studies checked, an unresolved V gene accounts for under half of them, and the cause for the rest is not known. In all, the sample holds about 70,000 clones, and under 95% of those were seen once. The ten largest clones capture more than 1.1% of the sample.

The rearranged segments are TRBV5-1 and TRBJ2-7; the central 14 bases match TRBD2. The specimen comprised peripheral blood, sampled after pregnancy. The clonotype comes from a female donor with multiple sclerosis, enrolled in a pregnancy study. The DNA sequence is given as TGCGCCAGCAGCTCTGGACTAGCGGGAGGATACGAGCAGTACTTC. Its translation reads: CASSSGLAGGYEQYF. The CDR3, completed at both ends by the reference TRBV5-1 and TRBJ2-7 genes, gives the full variable domain KAGVTQTPRYLIKTRGQQVTLSCSPISGHRSVSWYQQTPGQGLQFLFEYFSETQRNKGNFPGRFSGRQFSNSRSEMNVSTLELGDSALYLCASSSGLAGGYEQYFGPGTRLTVT.